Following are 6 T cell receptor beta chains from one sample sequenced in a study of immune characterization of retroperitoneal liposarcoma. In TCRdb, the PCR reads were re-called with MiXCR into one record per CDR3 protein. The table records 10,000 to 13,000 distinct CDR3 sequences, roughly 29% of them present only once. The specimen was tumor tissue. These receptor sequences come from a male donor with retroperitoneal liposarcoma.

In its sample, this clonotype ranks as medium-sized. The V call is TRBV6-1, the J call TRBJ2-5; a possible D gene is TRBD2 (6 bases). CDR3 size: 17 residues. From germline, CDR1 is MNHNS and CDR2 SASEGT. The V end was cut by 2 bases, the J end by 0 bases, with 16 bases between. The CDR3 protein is CASSEMRDLKNQETQYF. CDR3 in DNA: TGTGCCAGCAGTGAAATGAGGGACTTAAAAAACCAAGAGACCCAGTACTTC.

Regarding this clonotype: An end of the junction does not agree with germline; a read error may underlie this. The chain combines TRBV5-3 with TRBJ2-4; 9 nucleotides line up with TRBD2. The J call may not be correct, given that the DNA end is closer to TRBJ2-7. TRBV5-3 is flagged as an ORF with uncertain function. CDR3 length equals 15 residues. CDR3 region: CASSLVAGARYEQYF. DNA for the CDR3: TGTGCCAGCAGCTTGGTAGCGGGAGCGAGATACGAGCAGTACTTC.

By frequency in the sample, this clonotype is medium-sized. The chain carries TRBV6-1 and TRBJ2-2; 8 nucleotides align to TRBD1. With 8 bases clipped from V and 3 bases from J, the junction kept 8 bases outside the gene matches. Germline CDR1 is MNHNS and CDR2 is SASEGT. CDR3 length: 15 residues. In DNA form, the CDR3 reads TGTGCCAGCGTAACCGGGACAGGTTACACCGGGGAGCTGTTTTTT. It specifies CASVTGTGYTGELFF.

CDR3 sequence (DNA): TGTGCCAGCAGCCATATAGGACAGGGCGCAGAAGCTTTCTTT. It encodes CASSHIGQGAEAFF. This chain links TRBV7-2 with TRBJ1-1; TRBD1 matches 8 bases. Per the germline V gene, CDR1 is SGHTA and CDR2 is FQGNSA. After removal of 5 bases from V and 8 bases from J, the junction contained 10 bases not matched to a gene. The CDR3 extends over 14 amino acids.

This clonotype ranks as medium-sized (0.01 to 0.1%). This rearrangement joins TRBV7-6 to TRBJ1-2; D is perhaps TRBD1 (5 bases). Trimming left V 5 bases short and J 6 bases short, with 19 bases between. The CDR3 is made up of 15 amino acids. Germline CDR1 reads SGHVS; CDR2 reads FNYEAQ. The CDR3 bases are TGTGCCAGCAGCGCCAGTCCCAGGCAGGGTGATGGCTACACCTTC. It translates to CASSASPRQGDGYTF.

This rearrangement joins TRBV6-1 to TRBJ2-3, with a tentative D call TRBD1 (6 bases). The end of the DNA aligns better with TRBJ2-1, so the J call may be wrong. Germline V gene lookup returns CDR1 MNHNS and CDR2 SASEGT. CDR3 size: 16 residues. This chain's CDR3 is CASSEAQGWGTDTQFF. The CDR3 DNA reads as TGTGCCAGCAGTGAAGCACAGGGATGGGGCACAGATACGCAGTTCTTC.